This T cell receptor (beta chain) was found in a study of control samples from healthy donors and cancer patients. This table comes from immunoSEQ multiplex PCR, and its TCRdb copy is limited to in-frame clones, with some not included. This table has about 150,000 clones, over 85% appearing once. CDR1 is MGHRA, CDR2 YSYEKL, per germline. Losses at the gene ends were 3 bases for V and 3 bases for J; bases not matched to a gene: 4. This CDR3 comprises 14 residues. The TCR comes from a man aged 18 to 29 in good health. This chain uses TRBV4-1 with TRBJ2-5; 7 bases line up with TRBD1. Sequenced: blood. CDR3 sequence reads: CASSQRTGEETQYF. The CDR3 DNA reads as TGCGCCAGCAGCCAGCGTACAGGGGAAGAGACCCAGTACTTC.